One sample yielded the 23 T cell receptor beta chains listed below, sequenced in a study of a mutant IDH1 vaccine in newly diagnosed glioma. TCRdb's copy holds only in-frame clones and misses some; the assay was immunoSEQ multiplex PCR. The sample holds about 64,000 clones, roughly 74% seen once. The antigens for these receptors are not known. The time point is: week 35, safety follow-up. Each vaccine dose was 300 ug of mutant IDH1 20-mer peptide, with topical imiquimod. The starting material was PBMCs, obtained from a glioma patient whose treatment included an IDH1 peptide vaccine. The source of these receptors is a man between 45 and 60 years old with glioma.

The rearrangement joins TRBV5-4 to TRBJ1-2; D unresolved. This CDR3 has 13 residues. CDR1 is SGHNT, CDR2 YYREEE, per germline (reference sequence). Trimming removed 4 bases from V and 4 bases from J, with 11 bases in between. The CDR3 reads CASSPTDSYGYTF. For the CDR3, the DNA is TGTGCCAGCAGCCCGACGGACTCCTATGGCTACACCTTC.

The genes are TRBV4-3 and TRBJ2-7; D possibly corresponds to TRBD2 (5 bases). V dropped 0 bases and J dropped 0 bases, with 9 bases sitting between them. The CDR3 is made up of 15 amino acids. Per the germline V gene, CDR1 is LGHNA and CDR2 is YSLEER. CDR3 in DNA: TGCGCCAGCAGCCAAGATCGCAGCGGCTCCTACGAGCAGTACTTC. Translation: CASSQDRSGSYEQYF.

This chain uses TRBV2 with TRBJ1-1, with a possible D match to TRBD1 (6 bases). Germline loops: CDR1 SNHLY, CDR2 FYNNEI. The V end lost 6 bases, the J end lost 2 bases, and 13 bases lay between the germline ends. The CDR3 is made up of 14 amino acids. For the CDR3, the DNA is TGTGCCAGCAGAATGACAGGCGTCAACACTGAAGCTTTCTTT. It specifies CASRMTGVNTEAFF.

The rearrangement links TRBV6-1 to TRBJ1-2, with D perhaps TRBD1 (5 bases). Germline V gene sequence: CDR1 MNHNS, CDR2 SASEGT. Trimming stripped 1 base from V and 5 bases from J, with 14 bases between. The CDR3 extends over 15 amino acids. The CDR3 DNA sequence: TGTGCCAGCAGTGAAGGGATTGACAGAGTGTATGGCTACACCTTC. As protein: CASSEGIDRVYGYTF.

The chain joins TRBV6-5 to TRBJ2-2; tentative D call: TRBD1 (5 bases). The V gene lost 2 bases and the J gene lost 9 bases, with 16 bases spanning the gap. Germline assignment: CDR1 MNHEY and CDR2 SVGAGI. CDR3 length equals 15 residues. As DNA, the CDR3 is TGTGCCAGCAGTTACGGCACAGGAGTACGTCGGGAGCTGTTTTTT. Translation: CASSYGTGVRRELFF.

V is TRBV5-1 and J is TRBJ1-6, with TRBD1 as a possible D gene (5 bases). The V gene lost 0 bases and the J gene lost 8 bases, with 9 bases spanning the gap. The CDR3 is 14 amino acids. Germline V lookup: CDR1 SGHRS, CDR2 YFSETQ. CDR3 in amino acids: CASSLAGGDSPLHF. CDR3 nucleotides: TGCGCCAGCAGCTTGGCGGGGGGGGATTCACCCCTCCACTTT. The complete variable domain, with remaining parts taken from reference TRBV5-1 and TRBJ1-6, reads KAGVTQTPRYLIKTRGQQVTLSCSPISGHRSVSWYQQTPGQGLQFLFEYFSETQRNKGNFPGRFSGRQFSNSRSEMNVSTLELGDSALYLCASSLAGGDSPLHFGNGTRLTVT.

This clone was seen a handful of times. This chain connects TRBV19 to TRBJ2-4; 9 bases are shared with TRBD1. Germline values: CDR1 LNHDA, CDR2 SQIVND (reference sequence). The ends lost 4 bases at V and 10 bases at J; junction bases unmatched: 5. This CDR3 region has 13 residues. The chain's CDR3 is CASSTGTGRIQYF. The CDR3 DNA reads as TGTGCCAGTAGTACTGGGACAGGGAGGATTCAGTACTTC.

The table lists this clone with a count of one. V usage is TRBV4-2 and J usage is TRBJ2-3, with D uncertain. Germline V lookup: CDR1 LGHNA, CDR2 YNFKEQ. V was pared by 0 bases and J by 0 bases, with 10 bases between. The CDR3 has 16 residues. In DNA, the CDR3 is TGTGCCAGCAGCCAAGAGGCTCCACCTAGCACAGATACGCAGTATTTT. This encodes CASSQEAPPSTDTQYF.

This clone was counted many times. The CDR3, as DNA: TGTGCCAGCAGCTTAGCGAGGCCCTACGAGCAGTACTTC. The encoded protein is CASSLARPYEQYF. The chain recombines TRBV7-8 with TRBJ2-7; D is ambiguous. This CDR3 contains 13 residues. V lost 0 bases, J lost 2 bases, and 5 bases lay in between. Germline V gene lookup returns CDR1 SGHVS and CDR2 FQNEAQ.

The chain recombines TRBV5-4 with TRBJ1-4; maybe TRBD1 (5 bases). The CDR3 is made up of 14 amino acids. Trimming cost V 2 bases and J 3 bases, with 8 bases left between them. Germline CDR1 and CDR2: SGHNT and YYREEE (reference sequence). In DNA form, the CDR3 reads TGTGCCAGCAGCTTAGGGGTCTCTAATGAAAAACTGTTTTTT. Residues: CASSLGVSNEKLFF.

This clone has just one count. The chain couples TRBV6-6 to TRBJ2-1, with a weak D call TRBD2 (6 bases). Per germline, CDR1 MNHNY and CDR2 SVGAGI (reference sequence). The CDR3 has 14 amino acids. The V and J ends lost 2 bases and 4 bases respectively, with 9 bases between them. The CDR3 protein is CASSYHGGYNEQFF. Written as DNA, the CDR3 is TGTGCCAGCAGTTACCACGGGGGATACAATGAGCAGTTCTTC.

The chain carries TRBV30 and TRBJ2-7; D is undetermined. The germline V gene encodes CDR1 GTSNPN and CDR2 SVGIG (reference sequence). CDR3 length equals 11 residues. Trimming cost V 4 bases and J 4 bases, with 8 bases left between them. The DNA of the CDR3 is TGTGCCTGGAAACAAGCTTACGAGCAGTACTTC. Its translation: CAWKQAYEQYF.

The chain uses TRBV30 and TRBJ1-6, with D perhaps matching TRBD1 (5 bases). Trimming removed 3 bases at V and 7 bases at J, with 16 bases between. There are 15 residues in the CDR3. Germline V lookup: CDR1 GTSNPN, CDR2 SVGIG (reference sequence). CDR3 protein: CAWSVPGPSNSPLHF. The CDR3 region has the DNA TGTGCCTGGAGCGTTCCGGGACCGAGCAATTCACCCCTCCACTTT.

The gene calls are TRBV4-1 and TRBJ1-5, with D uncertain. The CDR3 length is 16 residues. The germline V gene encodes CDR1 MGHRA and CDR2 YSYEKL. V was cut by 1 base and J by 6 bases, with 16 bases left in between. The CDR3 reads CASSQGAPRGGQPQHF. As DNA, the CDR3 is TGCGCCAGCAGCCAAGGGGCCCCACGAGGCGGTCAGCCCCAGCATTTT.

The chain links TRBV5-1 to TRBJ2-5, with D possibly being TRBD1 (5 bases). Germline-derived CDR1 and CDR2 are SGHRS and YFSETQ. Trimming left V 0 bases short and J 4 bases short, with 10 bases between. The CDR3 sequence is 14 residues long. DNA for the CDR3: TGCGCCAGCAGCTTGGGGGGCGCCCGAGAGACCCAGTACTTC. As protein: CASSLGGARETQYF. Full variable domain (outside the CDR3, taken from reference TRBV5-1 and TRBJ2-5): KAGVTQTPRYLIKTRGQQVTLSCSPISGHRSVSWYQQTPGQGLQFLFEYFSETQRNKGNFPGRFSGRQFSNSRSEMNVSTLELGDSALYLCASSLGGARETQYFGPGTRLLVL.

The rearrangement uses TRBV4-1 and TRBJ2-3; no firm D call. V lost 0 bases and J lost 1, with 8 bases in between. This CDR3 is built from 15 residues. Germline loops: CDR1 MGHRA, CDR2 YSYEKL. The CDR3 DNA is TGCGCCAGCAGCCAAGAGTCCCCTGGCACAGATACGCAGTATTTT. This sequence encodes CASSQESPGTDTQYF.

The rearrangement uses TRBV6-1 and TRBJ2-1; perhaps D is TRBD1 or TRBD2 (6 bases each). CDR3 size: 15 residues. Per the germline V gene, CDR1 is MNHNS and CDR2 is SASEGT. V dropped 4 bases and J dropped 5 bases, with 15 bases sitting between them. The CDR3 DNA reads as TGTGCCAGCAGTGCTCAACGGGGGCACCACAATGAGCAGTTCTTC. Its protein is CASSAQRGHHNEQFF.

This chain uses TRBV27 with TRBJ1-1, with a possible D match to TRBD1 (6 bases). Germline CDR1 reads MNHEY; CDR2 reads SMNVEV (reference sequence). There are 11 residues in the CDR3. Trimming left V 6 bases short and J 7 bases short, with 9 bases between. Here the CDR3 DNA reads TGTGCCAGCAGGGGGACAATTGAAGCTTTCTTT. As protein: CASRGTIEAFF.

V and J are TRBV10-3 and TRBJ1-6, with a weak D call TRBD1 (5 bases). The CDR3 is made up of 13 amino acids. V lost 0 bases, J lost 8 bases, and 5 bases lay in between. From germline, CDR1 is ENHRY and CDR2 SYGVKD. The CDR3 loop is CAISESRDSPLHF. The CDR3 bases are TGTGCCATCAGTGAGTCCAGGGATTCACCCCTCCACTTT.

For this clone: Other DNA sequences within the sample encode an identical CDR3. The chain employs TRBV6-1 and TRBJ1-1, with D maybe TRBD1 (5 bases). This CDR3 region has 13 residues. V lost 6 bases, J lost 6 bases, and 14 bases lay in between. CDR1 and CDR2 from the germline V gene are MNHNS and SASEGT. CDR3 in amino acids: CASSVGPRAEAFF. The CDR3 DNA follows: TGTGCCAGCAGCGTGGGCCCCAGGGCTGAAGCTTTCTTT.

The chain carries TRBV5-1 and TRBJ2-7; 10 nucleotides line up with TRBD1. After removal of 1 base from V and 9 bases from J, the junction contained 7 bases not matched to a gene. Germline CDR1 is SGHRS and CDR2 is YFSETQ. The CDR3 has 14 amino acids. CDR3 sequence: CASSLTGTGVGQYF. The CDR3 DNA reads TGCGCCAGCAGCTTGACCGGGACAGGGGTTGGGCAGTACTTC.

The DNA for the CDR3 is TGTGCCAGCTCACGGGGGGCCTTCTCACCCCTCCACTTT. Translation gives CASSRGAFSPLHF. The V and J genes are TRBV18 and TRBJ1-6; D is possibly TRBD1 (6 bases). V was pared by 4 bases and J by 10 bases, with 11 bases between. CDR1 KGHSH and CDR2 LQKENI come from the germline V gene. This CDR3 is 13 amino acids long.

The V call is TRBV9, the J call TRBJ1-1; a possible D gene is TRBD1 (5 bases). The CDR3 has 15 amino acids. Germline V gives CDR1 SGDLS, CDR2 YYNGEE. The V and J ends lost 0 bases and 1 base respectively, with 10 bases between them. The CDR3 protein is CASSVGGDPNTEAFF. The CDR3, as DNA: TGTGCCAGCAGCGTAGGAGGGGACCCGAACACTGAAGCTTTCTTT.